The entry that follows covers one T cell receptor (beta chain) sequence. This entry comes from a study of shared clonotypes between healthy human individuals. At the level of the study: Donors had three CD4 naive, three CD4 memory, two CD8 naive and one CD8 memory plate apiece.

The input for sorted-subset replicate PCRs was about 0.2 ug DNA, 30,000 or so T cell genomes. Measured with immunoSEQ multiplex PCR; TCRdb has only the in-frame clones, and not every one. Of a few million clones listed, more than 90% are singletons. V dropped 2 bases and J dropped 0 bases, with 11 bases sitting between them. CDR3 length equals 16 residues. Germline CDR1 MNHNS, CDR2 SASEGT. This sequence originates from a man between 18 and 29 years old in good health. The specimen was naive CD4+ T cells sorted from blood. The sample's subset: CD45RA+ positively selected. This chain links TRBV6-1 with TRBJ2-4, with D perhaps being TRBD1 or TRBD2 (5 bases each). Written as DNA, the CDR3 is TGTGCCAGCAGTGAATCGGGGCGGCTAGCCAAAAACATTCAGTACTTC. Its protein product is CASSESGRLAKNIQYF.